Each of the 10 T cell receptor beta chains below was sequenced from the same sample in a study of blood T cells in healthy people across ages. Using a J-beta primer mix together with a sample-barcoded 5' primer, a second PCR was run for roughly 7 to 12 cycles. TCRdb reprocessed the 5' RACE reads with MiXCR, giving one entry per CDR3 protein. The sample lists about 720,000 distinct CDR3 sequences; approximately 22% were seen once. The specimen was blood. These receptors all come from an older man in good health.

The table lists this clonotype with a few counts. The V call is TRBV7-9, the J call TRBJ1-1; weak D call: TRBD1 (6 bases). Trimming left V 6 bases short and J 4 bases short, with 15 bases between. Germline assignment: CDR1 SEHNR and CDR2 FQNEAQ (reference sequence). The CDR3 totals 14 residues. CDR3 nucleotide sequence: TGTGCCAGCAGACCCGTTCAAGGGGGCACTGAAGCTTTCTTT. Amino acids: CASRPVQGGTEAFF.

V is TRBV12-3 or TRBV12-4 and J is TRBJ2-1, with 12 bases fitting TRBD2. Unmatched junction bases numbered 3, after V lost 3 bases and J lost 6 bases. This CDR3 is 15 amino acids long. The CDR3 region has the DNA TGTGCCAGCAGTTTTTCGGGACTAGCGGGCAATGAGCAGTTCTTC. This gives the protein CASSFSGLAGNEQFF.

This chain joins TRBV9 and TRBJ2-4; possibly TRBD2 for D (6 bases). V dropped 0 bases and J dropped 3 bases, with 10 bases sitting between them. Germline V CDR1 and CDR2: SGDLS, YYNGEE. CDR3 size: 15 residues. As DNA, the CDR3 is TGTGCCAGCAGCGTAGGGACGCGGGGCAAAAACATTCAGTACTTC. Protein product: CASSVGTRGKNIQYF.

The chain has TRBV3-1 and TRBJ1-6; D is uncertain. CDR1 and CDR2 (germline): LGHDT, YNNKEL (reference sequence). This CDR3 has 16 amino acids. V was cut by 0 bases and J by 8 bases, with 14 bases left in between. CDR3 sequence reads: CASSQETGFGDSPLHF. The DNA of the CDR3 is TGTGCCAGCAGCCAAGAGACGGGCTTCGGGGATTCACCCCTCCACTTT.

This clonotype has only a few counts. The V gene is TRBV6-2 or TRBV6-3, the J gene TRBJ2-5; 7 bases line up with TRBD2. V gave up 10 bases and J gave up 7 bases; unmatched junction bases: 18. CDR3 length: 15 residues. In germline, CDR1 is MNHEY, CDR2 SVGEGT. The DNA of the CDR3 is TGTGCCACCGAGACCGGGACTATAAGTCGGACGACCCAGTACTTC. It yields the protein CATETGTISRTTQYF.

This clonotype was counted many times. V and J are TRBV29-1 and TRBJ2-3, with unresolved D. CDR3 length: 10 residues. Germline CDR1 and CDR2: SQVTM and ANQGSEA. Trimming cost V 7 bases and J 5 bases, with 7 bases left between them. The CDR3 sequence is CSAGGDTQYF. DNA of the CDR3: TGCAGCGCCGGTGGAGATACGCAGTATTTT.

The CDR3 nucleotides are TGTGCCGGTCAAAGCCTTTCGAACATTCAGTACTTC. Its translation: CAGQSLSNIQYF. The J gene is TRBJ2-4, the V gene TRBV30; D gene ambiguous. The CDR3 length is 12 residues. Trimming took 8 bases from V and 7 from J, leaving 15 bases between them. Germline V gives CDR1 GTSNPN, CDR2 SVGIG (reference sequence).

The gene calls are TRBV7-2 and TRBJ2-7, with D perhaps being TRBD1 or TRBD2 (5 bases each). V was trimmed by 1 base and J by 1 base, leaving 8 bases between them. The CDR3 contains 14 residues. The germline CDR1 and CDR2 sequences are SGHTA and FQGNSA. CDR3 protein: CASSLGGVSYEQYF. CDR3 nucleotides: TGTGCCAGCAGCTTAGGAGGGGTGTCCTACGAGCAGTACTTC.

The rearrangement joins TRBV6-4 to TRBJ2-1; 7 bases are shared with TRBD1. Unmatched junction bases numbered 5, after V lost 0 bases and J lost 3 bases. Looked up from germline, CDR1 is MRHNA and CDR2 is SNTAGT. This CDR3 region has 16 residues. CDR3 DNA sequence: TGTGCCAGCAGTGACTCCCCGGGACAGAGCTACAATGAGCAGTTCTTC. Its translation is CASSDSPGQSYNEQFF.

Written as DNA, the CDR3 is TGTGCCAGCAGTTACGGAAGACTAGCTGCCGGCAATGAGCAGTTCTTC. It translates to CASSYGRLAAGNEQFF. The chain has TRBV6-6 and TRBJ2-1; TRBD2 aligns across 7 bases. With V trimmed by 2 bases and J by 6 bases, 10 bases remained unmatched. The germline V gene encodes CDR1 MNHNY and CDR2 SVGAGI (reference sequence). This CDR3 comprises 16 residues.